The rows below give T cell receptor beta chains drawn from one sample of a study of OX40 agonist ivuxolimab in advanced cancers. Only in-frame clones appear in the TCRdb table, and some are missing; sequencing was by immunoSEQ multiplex PCR. The table lists 90,000 to 120,000 clones, approximately 90% of them singletons. The sample consisted of CD4+ or CD8+ T cells sorted from blood, taken in a trial of the OX40 agonist ivuxolimab. These receptors were taken from an adult with an advanced solid tumor such as melanoma, head and neck, liver or kidney cancer. CDR3s include the opening cysteine and the closing phenylalanine or tryptophan. D genes are given only for firm matches. For some rows the clone size is stated as once, few or many, or as a class when expanded; others skip it.

size	D	V	J	DNA	CDR3
once	-	TRBV6-1	TRBJ1-1	TGTGCCAGCAGTGAAGTCGTAGGCCGGAACACTGAAGCTTTCTTT	CASSEVVGRNTEAFF
-	-	TRBV19	TRBJ2-3	TGTGCCAGTACCGAACGGGGCGGGATAACGACAGATACGCAGTATTTT	CASTERGGITTDTQYF
-	TRBD2	TRBV6-6	TRBJ2-4	TGTGCCAGCAGGGCTAGCGGGAACATTCAGTACTTC	CASRASGNIQYF
-	-	TRBV19	TRBJ2-6	TGTGCCAGTAGTATTCCGCCAGGGACTGGGGCCAACGTCCTGACTTTC	CASSIPPGTGANVLTF
once	-	TRBV10-1	TRBJ2-5	TGCGCCAGCAGTGTGACGACCTACCGAGGAGAGACCCAGTACTTC	CASSVTTYRGETQYF
-	TRBD1	TRBV28	TRBJ2-2	TGTGCCAGCAGTGACAGGGCACGGACCGGGGAGCTGTTTTTT	CASSDRARTGELFF
-	-	TRBV7-9	TRBJ1-4	TGTGCCAGCAGCCAGGGTAGCGCAACTAATGAAAAACTGTTTTTT	CASSQGSATNEKLFF
-	TRBD2	TRBV13	TRBJ2-1	TGTGCCAGCAGCATGCGGAGCGGGGGTTACAATGAGCAGTTCTTC	CASSMRSGGYNEQFF
-	TRBD1	TRBV7-2	TRBJ2-1	TGTGCCAGCAGCTTAGGACAGGGCAGCTACAATGAGCAGTTCTTC	CASSLGQGSYNEQFF
-	TRBD1	TRBV28	TRBJ1-5	TGTGCCAGCAGTTTATATGGACAGGGCAGGCAGCCCCAGCATTTT	CASSLYGQGRQPQHF
-	TRBD2	TRBV7-2	TRBJ2-5	TGTGCCAGCAGCCCTCATAGTCGGACTAGCGGGCAAGAGACCCAGTACTTC	CASSPHSRTSGQETQYF
-	TRBD2	TRBV7-3	TRBJ2-3	TGTGCCAGCAGCTTATACCTAGCGGGAGATTCTGATACGCAGTATTTT	CASSLYLAGDSDTQYF
-	TRBD2	TRBV18	TRBJ2-1	TGTGCCAGCTCACCACGGGGGGGGAAATACAATGAGCAGTTCTTC	CASSPRGGKYNEQFF
-	-	TRBV7-6	TRBJ2-3	TGTGCCAGCAGCTTAGCGGGATTAGATACGCAGTATTTT	CASSLAGLDTQYF
-	TRBD1	TRBV19	TRBJ2-7	TGTGCCAGTAGTATGGGGGGACAGGGGCAAATCTACGAGCAGTACTTC	CASSMGGQGQIYEQYF
-	TRBD2	TRBV9	TRBJ2-7	TGTGCCAGCAGCGTAGACGGGAGGAGCGACGAGCAGTACTTC	CASSVDGRSDEQYF
-	-	TRBV4-2	TRBJ2-7	TGTGCCAGCAGCCGAGGAATGACTACCACGATGTACGAGCAGTACTTC	CASSRGMTTTMYEQYF
once	TRBD1	TRBV19	TRBJ2-5	TGTGCCAGTAGTTCAGGACAGGGGTCAAGAGAGACCCAGTACTTC	CASSSGQGSRETQYF
once	-	TRBV5-1	TRBJ2-7	TGCGCCAGCAGCTTTGGTCCGGGAGAGACCTACGAGCAGTACTTC	CASSFGPGETYEQYF
-	-	TRBV10-1	TRBJ2-1	TGCGCCAGCAGAAAATCTATGGGTTATCACTACGAGCAGTTCTTC	CASRKSMGYHYEQFF
-	TRBD1	TRBV28	TRBJ2-2	TGTGCCAGCAGTCCACTTGGGACAGGGCGTCTCGCGAACACCGGGGAGCTGTTTTTT	CASSPLGTGRLANTGELFF
few	TRBD2	TRBV19	TRBJ2-3	TGTGCCAGTAGTATGCTTTTTAGCGGGAGGCCAGATACGCAGTATTTT	CASSMLFSGRPDTQYF
-	TRBD1	TRBV4-2	TRBJ1-4	TGTGCCAGCAGTTCTGGACAGGGCTTTGAAGAAAAACTGTTTTTT	CASSSGQGFEEKLFF
-	-	TRBV7-8	TRBJ2-7	TGTGCCAGCACCCCCTACGGGAGCTCCTACGAGCAGTACTTC	CASTPYGSSYEQYF
-	-	TRBV7-6	TRBJ2-7	TGTGCCAGCAGCTTCGCCCATCACAGGGTAAACTTC	CASSFAHHRVNF
-	-	TRBV6-6	TRBJ1-1	TGTGCCAGCAGTTTAGACCTAAACACTGAAGCTTTCTTT	CASSLDLNTEAFF
-	-	TRBV5-1	TRBJ2-2	TGCGCCAGCAGCTTGGAGGGGTTCACCGGGGAGCTGTTTTTT	CASSLEGFTGELFF
once	-	TRBV12-5	TRBJ2-1	TGTGCTAGTGGTTTAGACAATTCCCGGCAGTACAATGAGCAGTTCTTC	CASGLDNSRQYNEQFF
-	-	TRBV28	TRBJ1-6	TGTGCCAGCAGGCCGACGGGGTATAATTCACCCCTCCACTTT	CASRPTGYNSPLHF
-	TRBD1	TRBV14	TRBJ2-3	TGTGCCAGCAGCCAAGCTCAGGGGGGCACAGATACGCAGTATTTT	CASSQAQGGTDTQYF
-	TRBD2	TRBV2	TRBJ2-7	TGTGCCAGCAGTGAAGAACTAGCGGGAGGTATAGACTTC	CASSEELAGGIDF
once	-	TRBV18	TRBJ2-3	TGTGCCAGCTCAATGGACTTATCAGATACGCAGTATTTT	CASSMDLSDTQYF
-	-	TRBV6-6	TRBJ1-5	TGTGCCAGCAGTGCCGGGAGGGGCCAGCCCCAGCATTTT	CASSAGRGQPQHF
-	TRBD1	TRBV29-1	TRBJ1-5	TGCAGCGTGGGGACAGGCAATCAGCCCCAGCATTTT	CSVGTGNQPQHF
-	TRBD2	TRBV5-4	TRBJ2-7	TGTGCCAGCAGCCCCGGGACTAGCCCCTACGAGCAGTACTTC	CASSPGTSPYEQYF